This entry concerns a single T cell receptor beta chain. The antigen is not known. The entry originates in a study of regulatory T cells in long-lasting Graves disease. Overall study context: Positive TSH receptor antibodies alongside over 5 years of antithyroid drugs were what marked Graves' disease as persistent.

Trimming took 1 base from V and 0 from J, leaving 8 bases between them. The CDR3 has 15 amino acids. CDR1 and CDR2 (germline): SGHDT, YYEEEE. Broader study findings: Fewer public clonotypes were shared by new patients (approximately 1,000) than by persistent patients (around 2,900). Since the sample size was small, accuracy may have been reduced. Persistent disease preferred TRBV28, TRBJ1-2 and TRBJ2-5.

The sample's time point: persistent/refractory GD, antithyroid drugs over 5 years with positive TRAb. After RNA was extracted from PBMCs, the TCR library was made from it. Sequencing libraries for TCR beta were prepared with iRepertoire HTBI primers and Arm-PCR of CDR3 regions. Via MiXCR, TCRdb re-called the multiplex PCR reads, giving one row per CDR3 protein. This sample carries a few hundred thousand distinct CDR3 sequences, 20% to 25% of them seen once, and the ten largest clones take roughly 28%. This receptor was taken from a female donor with Graves disease. The sequencing here drew on peripheral blood mononuclear cells (PBMCs), taken when the disease was refractory, from a patient treated with antithyroid drugs. The chain uses TRBV5-6 and TRBJ1-5; D unclear. The CDR3 DNA sequence: TGTGCCAGCAGCTTGTACGGGAATAGCAATCAGCCCCAGCATTTT. It encodes CASSLYGNSNQPQHF.